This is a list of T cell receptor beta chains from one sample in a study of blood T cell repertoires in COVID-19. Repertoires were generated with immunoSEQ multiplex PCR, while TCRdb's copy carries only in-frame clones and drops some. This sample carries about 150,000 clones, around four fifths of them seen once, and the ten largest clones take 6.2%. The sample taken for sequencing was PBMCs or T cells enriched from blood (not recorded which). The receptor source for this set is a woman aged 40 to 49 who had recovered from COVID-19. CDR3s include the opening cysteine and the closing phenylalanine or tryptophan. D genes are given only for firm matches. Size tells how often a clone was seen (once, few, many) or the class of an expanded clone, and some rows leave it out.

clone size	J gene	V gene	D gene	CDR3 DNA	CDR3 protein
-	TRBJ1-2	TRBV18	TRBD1	TGTGCCAGCTCACCCCCAGGGGGGTATGGCTACACCTTC	CASSPPGGYGYTF
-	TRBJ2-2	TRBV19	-	TGTGCCAGTAGTATAGATCTAGGAGTGAACACCGGGGAGCTGTTTTTT	CASSIDLGVNTGELFF
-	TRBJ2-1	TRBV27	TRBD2	TGTGCCAGCAGTCCGACGACTAGCGGGAGGGGCGGGCAGTTCTTC	CASSPTTSGRGGQFF
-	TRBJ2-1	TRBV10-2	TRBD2	TGCGCCAGCGAGATAGCGGGGGGCGCTATCAATGAGCAGTTCTTC	CASEIAGGAINEQFF
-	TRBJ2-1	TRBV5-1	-	TGCGCCAGCAGCTATTATACAGGACCGGGCTTCGATGAGCAGTTCTTC	CASSYYTGPGFDEQFF
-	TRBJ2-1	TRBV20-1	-	TGCAGTGCTCACCGGGACATGAAGCAGTTCTTC	CSAHRDMKQFF
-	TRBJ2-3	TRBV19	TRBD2	TGTGCCAGTGTCCTAGCAGGCGGGACTAGGGCAGATACGCAGTATTTT	CASVLAGGTRADTQYF
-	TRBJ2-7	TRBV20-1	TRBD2	TGCAGTGCTAGTCCAACTAGCGGATACGCCTACGAGCAGTACTTC	CSASPTSGYAYEQYF
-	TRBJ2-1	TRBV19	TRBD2	TGTGCCAGTACCCCGACTAGCGGGAGCTACAATGAGCAGTTCTTC	CASTPTSGSYNEQFF
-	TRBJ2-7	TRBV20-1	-	TGCAGTGCTAGAGACGATAGCGAGCAGTACTTC	CSARDDSEQYF
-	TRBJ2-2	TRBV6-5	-	TGTGCCAGCAGTTTTCGGGTCGGGGAGCTGTTTTTT	CASSFRVGELFF
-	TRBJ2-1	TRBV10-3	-	TGTGCCATCAGTGAGTCGGTGCGGGACGGTGAGCAGTTCTTC	CAISESVRDGEQFF
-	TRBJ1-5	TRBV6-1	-	TGTGCCAGCAGTGATACGTCGAGTCAGCCCCAGCATTTT	CASSDTSSQPQHF
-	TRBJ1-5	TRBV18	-	TGTGCCAGCTCACCACCGGGAAGAGGGGAGGATCAGCCCCAGCATTTT	CASSPPGRGEDQPQHF
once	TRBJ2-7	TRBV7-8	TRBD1	TGTGCCAGCAGACCAGGGGGCGGTGAGCAGTACTTC	CASRPGGGEQYF
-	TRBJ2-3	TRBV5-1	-	TGCGCCAGCAGCTTGGACGGAGAAGCAGATACGCAGTATTTT	CASSLDGEADTQYF
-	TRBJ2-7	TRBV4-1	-	TGCGCCAGCAGCCAAGATGCCGGGAGTCCATTTTACGAGCAGTACTTC	CASSQDAGSPFYEQYF
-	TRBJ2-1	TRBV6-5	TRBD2	TGTGCCAGCAGTTACGGGACTAACAGTGAGCAGTTCTTC	CASSYGTNSEQFF
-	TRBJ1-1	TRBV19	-	TGTGCCAGTAGTAATGGAGGGGGGGTGAGCACTGAAGCTTTCTTT	CASSNGGGVSTEAFF
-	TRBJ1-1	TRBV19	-	TGTGCCAGTAGTATAGATCCCAATACCGGGGGCACTGAAGCTTTCTTT	CASSIDPNTGGTEAFF
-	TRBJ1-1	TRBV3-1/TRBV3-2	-	TGTGCCAGCAGCCAAGATTTTGGGTGGGCGAACACTGAAGCTTTCTTT	CASSQDFGWANTEAFF
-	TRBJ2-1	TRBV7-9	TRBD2	TGTGCCAGCAGCTTACTAGCGGGGGGGGAGCAGTTCTTC	CASSLLAGGEQFF
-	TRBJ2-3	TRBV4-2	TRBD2	TGTGCCAGCAGCCTCCGGGACAGAGGGACTAGCGGGGGGCCCTATCTTACAGATACGCAGTATTTT	CASSLRDRGTSGGPYLTDTQYF
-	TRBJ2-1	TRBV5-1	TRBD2	TGCGCCAGCAGTCTTACTAGCGGGGGGGCGATTAATGAGCAGTTCTTC	CASSLTSGGAINEQFF
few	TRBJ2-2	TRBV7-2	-	TGTGCCAGCAGCTTATGGGGGGTTAGGACCGGGGAGCTGTTTTTT	CASSLWGVRTGELFF
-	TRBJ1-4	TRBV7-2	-	TGTGCCAGCAGCTTTTCGTTTGCAACTAATGAAAAACTGTTTTTT	CASSFSFATNEKLFF
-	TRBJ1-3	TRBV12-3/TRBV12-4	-	TGTGCCGGGGGGACCACTGGAAACACCATATATTTT	CAGGTTGNTIYF
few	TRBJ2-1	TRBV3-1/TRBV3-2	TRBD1	TGTGCCAGCAGCCAAGATACGGGACAGGGTTCCTCTGTGCAGTTCTTC	CASSQDTGQGSSVQFF
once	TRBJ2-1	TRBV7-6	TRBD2	TGTGCCAGCAGCCCCAGCGGGACCTACAATGAGCAGTTCTTC	CASSPSGTYNEQFF